The 22 T cell receptor beta chains reported below all come from one sample, sequenced in a study of preoperative IRX-2 immunotherapy in early breast cancer. Using immunoSEQ multiplex PCR, the repertoire was profiled, and TCRdb retains in-frame clones only, with some absent. This table has more than 20,000 clones, approximately 80% appearing once. Regarding treatment: preoperative locoregional IRX-2 cytokine immunotherapy. Sequences were derived from lymph node tissue, sampled before IRX-2 immunotherapy. These receptors all come from a human donor with breast cancer.

V is TRBV7-6 and J is TRBJ2-6; D remains ambiguous. The CDR3 consists of 18 residues. The V and J ends lost 1 base and 3 bases respectively, with 16 bases between them. The germline gives CDR1 SGHVS, CDR2 FNYEAQ. In DNA form, the CDR3 reads TGTGCCAGCAGCTTAGAGGGCAGAGTTATTCATGGGGCCAACGTCCTGACTTTC. This gives the protein CASSLEGRVIHGANVLTF.

This sequence joins TRBV14 and TRBJ2-5; TRBD1 agrees at 7 bases. CDR3 length equals 15 residues. Trimming removed 4 bases from V and 2 bases from J; junction bases left unmatched: 7. Germline CDR1 is SGHDN and CDR2 is FVKESK. The CDR3 DNA reads TGTGCCAGCAGCCGGGGACAGACAAGACAAGAGACCCAGTACTTC. It encodes CASSRGQTRQETQYF. The full variable domain, with the rest looked up from reference TRBV14 and TRBJ2-5, is EAGVTQFPSHSVIEKGQTVTLRCDPISGHDNLYWYRRVMGKEIKFLLHFVKESKQDESGMPNNRFLAERTGGTYSTLKVQPAELEDSGVYFCASSRGQTRQETQYFGPGTRLLVL.

The CDR3 DNA reads TGTGCCAGCAGGACTAGCGGGGTTATCGACAATGAGCAGTTCTTC. Encoded protein: CASRTSGVIDNEQFF. The V and J genes are TRBV28 and TRBJ2-1; TRBD2 matches 11 bases. CDR1 is MDHEN, CDR2 SYDVKM, per germline. The CDR3 loop spans 15 amino acids. The J segment lost 5 bases and the V segment lost 6 bases, leaving 6 bases of the junction unmatched. Drawing the rest from reference TRBV28 and TRBJ2-1, the complete variable domain is DVKVTQSSRYLVKRTGEKVFLECVQDMDHENMFWYRQDPGLGLRLIYFSYDVKMKEKGDIPEGYSVSREKKERFSLILESASTNQTSMYLCASRTSGVIDNEQFFGPGTRLTVL.

The V and J genes are TRBV11-3 and TRBJ1-2; D might be TRBD1 (5 bases). From germline, CDR1 is SGHNT and CDR2 YENEEA. CDR3 size: 14 residues. Trimming removed 5 bases from V and 2 bases from J, with 12 bases in between. CDR3 DNA sequence: TGTGCCAGCAGCCAGGGTGTTCTCAACTATGGCTACACCTTC. This codes for CASSQGVLNYGYTF.

The rearrangement joins TRBV28 to TRBJ1-2; 8 bases align to TRBD1. J lost 6 bases, V lost 8 bases, and 8 bases had no gene match. Per germline, CDR1 MDHEN and CDR2 SYDVKM. The CDR3 is made up of 13 amino acids. CDR3 in amino acids: CASCRTGLNGYTF. CDR3 nucleotide sequence: TGTGCCAGCTGCAGGACAGGGTTAAATGGCTACACCTTC.

The gene calls are TRBV23-1 and TRBJ2-7; tentatively, D is TRBD1 (5 bases). TRBV23-1 is marked as an open reading frame, function uncertain. V was shortened by 6 bases and J by 5 bases, with 14 bases between the two germline ends. The CDR3 contains 13 residues. This CDR3 reads CASSLKGVNEQYF. The CDR3 DNA follows: TGCGCCAGCAGCTTAAAAGGGGTAAACGAGCAGTACTTC.

The genes are TRBV23-1 and TRBJ2-1; maybe TRBD1 (6 bases). TRBV23-1 is an open reading frame whose function is uncertain. Trimming left V 7 bases short and J 7 bases short, with 14 bases between. The CDR3 loop spans 13 amino acids. CDR3 nucleotides: TGCGCCAGCAACTCAGGGGTACAAAATGAGCAGTTCTTC. It yields the protein CASNSGVQNEQFF.

The CDR3 is CASSLAPGQLEAFF. Here the CDR3 DNA reads TGCGCCAGCAGCTTGGCACCGGGACAGCTCGAAGCTTTCTTT. V and J are TRBV23-1 and TRBJ1-1; 7 nucleotides agree with TRBD1. TRBV23-1 is identified as an open reading frame with a role that is uncertain. This CDR3 has 14 residues. V lost 6 bases and J lost 8; bases outside the gene matches: 12.

This clone is a singleton in its sample. In nucleotides, the CDR3 is TGTGCCAGCCGTGAGGCCGCGGGGGGTCAGCCCCAGCATTTT. Translation: CASREAAGGQPQHF. The genes are TRBV6-8 and TRBJ1-5, with TRBD1 as a possible D gene (5 bases). The V and J ends lost 8 bases and 6 bases respectively, with 17 bases between them. The germline V gene encodes CDR1 MNHGY and CDR2 SAAAGT. The CDR3 is made up of 14 amino acids.

The chain carries TRBV10-3 and TRBJ1-5; the D is unclear. CDR3 length equals 15 residues. V lost 0 bases and J lost 0, with 6 bases in between. Per germline, CDR1 ENHRY and CDR2 SYGVKD. As DNA, the CDR3 is TGTGCCATCAGTGAGTCAGGCTATAGCAATCAGCCCCAGCATTTT. Translated: CAISESGYSNQPQHF.

This clone came up a few times. This chain joins TRBV6-8 and TRBJ1-1, with a weak D call TRBD1 (6 bases). The length of the CDR3 is 16 residues. V shed 7 bases and J shed 3 bases, with 21 bases lying between them. Germline CDR1 and CDR2: MNHGY and SAAAGT. This chain's CDR3 is CASKPQGRKPHTEAFF. The CDR3 DNA follows: TGTGCCAGCAAACCTCAGGGGCGGAAGCCCCACACTGAAGCTTTCTTT.

The rearrangement uses TRBV5-1 and TRBJ2-5; maybe TRBD2 (6 bases). CDR3 length: 15 residues. CDR1 is SGHRS and CDR2 is YFSETQ in the germline V gene. Trimming left V 4 bases short and J 5 bases short, with 18 bases between. Here the CDR3 DNA reads TGCGCCAGCAGCCCGGGGGACCTCGAGGTCGAGACCCAGTACTTC. The encoded protein is CASSPGDLEVETQYF.

The chain joins TRBV14 to TRBJ1-6, with 8 bases fitting TRBD1. This CDR3 comprises 20 residues. Unmatched junction bases numbered 14, after V lost 4 bases and J lost 0 bases. The germline CDR1 and CDR2 sequences are SGHDN and FVKESK. DNA of the CDR3: TGTGCCAGCAGCCGGCGACAGGGGCCTATTCCAAGCTCCTATAATTCACCCCTCCACTTT. Translated, it gives CASSRRQGPIPSSYNSPLHF. The full variable domain, its missing parts supplied by reference TRBV14 and TRBJ1-6, is EAGVTQFPSHSVIEKGQTVTLRCDPISGHDNLYWYRRVMGKEIKFLLHFVKESKQDESGMPNNRFLAERTGGTYSTLKVQPAELEDSGVYFCASSRRQGPIPSSYNSPLHFGNGTRLTVT.

The V call is TRBV7-4, the J call TRBJ2-5; no definite D call. The CDR3 is 14 amino acids. Deletions cut 3 bases from V and 4 bases from J, with 12 bases between. Germline V gene data show CDR1 as SGHVT and CDR2 as SQSDAQ. CDR3 protein: CASSLASRRETQYF. Written as DNA, the CDR3 is TGTGCCAGCAGCTTGGCTTCCCGGAGAGAGACCCAGTACTTC.

J is TRBJ1-5 and V is TRBV5-1; D ambiguous. In germline, CDR1 is SGHRS, CDR2 YFSETQ. The CDR3 length is 16 residues. V gave up 0 bases and J gave up 0 bases, with 10 bases separating them. CDR3 nucleotides: TGCGCCAGCAGCTTGGGGACGTTCTATAGCAATCAGCCCCAGCATTTT. Protein: CASSLGTFYSNQPQHF. The whole variable domain, remainder taken from reference TRBV5-1 and TRBJ1-5, is KAGVTQTPRYLIKTRGQQVTLSCSPISGHRSVSWYQQTPGQGLQFLFEYFSETQRNKGNFPGRFSGRQFSNSRSEMNVSTLELGDSALYLCASSLGTFYSNQPQHFGDGTRLSIL.

This chain uses TRBV28 with TRBJ2-6; D ambiguous. Germline CDR1 is MDHEN and CDR2 is SYDVKM. V lost 4 bases, J lost 0 bases, and 10 bases lay in between. CDR3 length equals 16 residues. The CDR3: CASSSPGTSGANVLTF. CDR3 DNA: TGTGCCAGCAGTTCTCCAGGAACCTCTGGGGCCAACGTCCTGACTTTC.

This clone was seen more than once but under ten times. V gene TRBV19 combines with J gene TRBJ1-1; D is unclear. CDR1 LNHDA and CDR2 SQIVND come from the germline V gene (reference sequence). Trimming shortened V by 2 bases and J by 0 bases, and 4 bases separated the two germline ends. This CDR3 comprises 13 residues. The CDR3 region is CASSISVNTEAFF. The CDR3 DNA reads TGTGCCAGTAGTATATCAGTGAACACTGAAGCTTTCTTT.

V is TRBV11-1 and J is TRBJ1-3; TRBD1 matches at 10 bases. Per the germline V gene, CDR1 is SGHAT and CDR2 is FQDESV (reference sequence). J was trimmed by 1 base and V by 5 bases; bases with no gene match: 8. The CDR3 is made up of 17 amino acids. CDR3 bases: TGTGCCAGCAGCCCGGGACAGGGGCCTTCTTCTGGAAACACCATATATTTT. Its protein is CASSPGQGPSSGNTIYF.

This sequence joins TRBV15 and TRBJ2-7, with unresolved D. The CDR3 runs to 15 residues. Per the germline V gene, CDR1 is LNHNV and CDR2 is YYDKDF (reference sequence). Between the trimmed V and J ends, which lost 0 bases and 2 bases, there was a span of 11 bases. The CDR3 nucleotides read TGTGCCACCAGCAGAGATGGAGCCGATGCCTACGAGCAGTACTTC. Translated: CATSRDGADAYEQYF.

This chain connects TRBV12-5 to TRBJ2-3; 7 bases fit TRBD1. CDR1 and CDR2 (germline): LGHNT, FRNRAP. This CDR3 spans 11 amino acids. The CDR3 sequence: CASKTGDTQYF. The DNA of the CDR3 is TGTGCCAGTAAGACAGGGGATACGCAGTATTTT. Combining the CDR3 with reference TRBV12-5 and TRBJ2-3 gives the whole variable domain DARVTQTPRHKVTEMGQEVTMRCQPILGHNTVFWYRQTMMQGLELLAYFRNRAPLDDSGMPKDRFSAEMPDATLATLKIQPSEPRDSAVYFCASKTGDTQYFGPGTRLTVL.

The DNA for the CDR3 is TGTGCCAGCTCACCCGAGTTCGGCCTAGCTTACGAGCAGTACTTC. Amino acids: CASSPEFGLAYEQYF. The V and J genes are TRBV18 and TRBJ2-7; D might be TRBD2 (5 bases). The CDR3 covers 15 residues. The V gene lost 3 bases and the J gene lost 4 bases, with 16 bases spanning the gap. The germline V gene has CDR1 KGHSH and CDR2 LQKENI.

V usage is TRBV7-7 and J usage is TRBJ2-3; weak D call: TRBD1 (5 bases). With 2 bases removed from V and 2 bases from J, the gap between germline ends came to 14 bases. The germline V gene has CDR1 SSHAT and CDR2 FNYEAQ (reference sequence). CDR3 length: 16 residues. DNA of the CDR3: TGTGCCAGCAGCTTACCCGAAGGGGATCCCACAGATACGCAGTATTTT. Translating gives CASSLPEGDPTDTQYF.